The rows below give T cell receptor beta chains drawn from one sample of a study of shared clonotypes between healthy human individuals. The method was immunoSEQ multiplex PCR; TCRdb's version includes in-frame clones alone and lacks a portion of them. The sample has some 500,000 clones, 90% to 96% seen once. What was sequenced was naive CD4+ T cells sorted from blood. The receptors stem from a woman in her thirties in good health. The CDR3 runs from the conserved cysteine through the conserved F or W. A D gene is named only where the DNA matches it firmly. Only some rows state a clone size, as once, few, many or a class for expanded clones.

13	TRBV11-2	.	.	TRBJ1-1	CASSRTGNTEAFF	TGTGCCAGCAGCCGAACAGGGAACACTGAAGCTTTCTTT
14	TRBV18	.	.	TRBJ2-7	CASSPQDSSYEQYF	TGTGCCAGCTCACCACAGGACAGCTCCTACGAGCAGTACTTC
12	TRBV5-1	.	.	TRBJ2-1	CASSSTDNEQFF	TGCGCCAGCAGCTCGACCGACAATGAGCAGTTCTTC
14	TRBV7-2	TRBD2	.	TRBJ2-3	CASSSGLAGDTQYF	TGTGCCAGCAGCTCGGGACTAGCAGGGGATACGCAGTATTTT
14	TRBV30	TRBD1	.	TRBJ1-5	CAWSVSGGDQPQHF	TGTGCCTGGAGTGTATCAGGGGGAGATCAGCCCCAGCATTTT
13	TRBV27	.	.	TRBJ1-1	CASSLNRRAEAFF	TGTGCCAGCAGTTTAAACCGACGCGCTGAAGCTTTCTTT
14	TRBV5-1	.	once	TRBJ2-7	CASSLGQTSDEQYF	TGCGCCAGCAGCTTGGGACAGACGTCCGACGAGCAGTACTTC
13	TRBV4-1	.	few	TRBJ1-5	CASSPEGVKPQHF	TGCGCCAGCAGCCCAGAAGGGGTGAAGCCCCAGCATTTT
15	TRBV28	TRBD1	.	TRBJ1-3	CASRSGTGQGNTIYF	TGTGCCAGCAGATCCGGGACAGGGCAAGGAAACACCATATATTTT
15	TRBV6-6	TRBD1	.	TRBJ1-5	CASSYQGARGQPQHF	TGTGCCAGCAGTTACCAGGGGGCGCGGGGACAGCCCCAGCATTTT
15	TRBV11-2	TRBD2	.	TRBJ2-7	CASSLLAGGSVEQYF	TGTGCCAGCAGCTTACTAGCGGGAGGTTCTGTCGAGCAGTACTTC
14	TRBV27	.	.	TRBJ1-2	CASSFKGTNYGYTF	TGTGCCAGCAGTTTCAAGGGTACGAACTATGGCTACACCTTC
15	TRBV27	.	.	TRBJ1-2	CASSFTSNSHYGYTF	TGTGCCAGCAGTTTTACCAGCAACTCTCACTATGGCTACACCTTC
15	TRBV19	TRBD2	.	TRBJ2-2	CATSGLAGATGELFF	TGTGCCACCTCGGGACTAGCGGGCGCCACCGGGGAGCTGTTTTTT
13	TRBV19	.	once	TRBJ1-1	CASSMERNTEAFF	TGTGCCAGTAGTATGGAGAGGAACACTGAAGCTTTCTTT
15	TRBV9	.	.	TRBJ1-2	CASSDGSYLNYGYTF	TGTGCCAGCAGCGACGGGTCATATCTTAACTATGGCTACACCTTC
16	TRBV4-1	TRBD2	.	TRBJ2-1	CASSQVGGSPYNEQFF	TGCGCCAGCAGCCAAGTTGGCGGGAGCCCCTACAATGAGCAGTTCTTC
14	TRBV6-5	TRBD2	.	TRBJ2-7	CASSSPGGGNEQYF	TGTGCCAGCAGTTCCCCGGGAGGTGGGAACGAGCAGTACTTC
15	TRBV28	.	.	TRBJ1-4	CASSFRQTPNEKLFF	TGTGCCAGCAGTTTCCGACAGACACCTAATGAAAAACTGTTTTTT
16	TRBV10-3	.	.	TRBJ2-7	CAISESYPQRPYEQYF	TGTGCCATCAGTGAGTCGTATCCACAGCGACCCTACGAGCAGTACTTC
15	TRBV19	.	.	TRBJ1-1	CASSPLDRGNTEAFF	TGTGCCAGTAGTCCCTTAGACAGAGGGAACACTGAAGCTTTCTTT
14	TRBV10-3	.	.	TRBJ2-5	CAISGTSGGETQYF	TGTGCCATTTCGGGGACCTCTGGGGGTGAGACCCAGTACTTC
17	TRBV27	TRBD2	.	TRBJ2-7	CASSSFLAGDSSYEQYF	TGTGCCAGCAGTTCCTTCTTAGCGGGCGATAGCTCCTACGAGCAGTACTTC
15	TRBV19	.	.	TRBJ2-6	CASSIVLSGANVLTF	TGTGCCAGTAGTATAGTGTTATCAGGAGCCAACGTCCTGACTTTC
17	TRBV4-1	.	.	TRBJ2-6	CASSQGEAASGANVLTF	TGCGCCAGCAGCCAAGGGGAGGCAGCCTCTGGGGCCAACGTCCTGACTTTC
14	TRBV5-1	.	.	TRBJ2-7	CASSWRTPTYEQYF	TGCGCCAGCAGCTGGAGGACACCGACCTACGAGCAGTACTTC
12	TRBV19	.	few	TRBJ2-1	CASSIGDYEQFF	TGTGCCAGTAGTATAGGGGACTATGAGCAGTTCTTC
13	TRBV7-6	.	.	TRBJ2-5	CASSLGAEETQYF	TGTGCCAGCAGCTTAGGGGCAGAAGAGACCCAGTACTTC
14	TRBV5-1	.	.	TRBJ1-2	CASSRAGGSSGYTF	TGCGCCAGCAGCCGAGCTGGGGGGTCGAGTGGCTACACCTTC
13	TRBV29-1	.	.	TRBJ2-3	CSVSWTRTDTQYF	TGCAGCGTGAGTTGGACCCGCACAGATACGCAGTATTTT
15	TRBV19	.	once	TRBJ1-2	CASSIESPTVYGYTF	TGTGCCAGTAGTATTGAATCACCGACAGTATATGGCTACACCTTC
16	TRBV27	.	.	TRBJ2-1	CASSSGDRSSYNEQFF	TGTGCCAGCAGTTCCGGGGACCGGAGCTCCTACAATGAGCAGTTCTTC
18	TRBV28	TRBD1	.	TRBJ2-7	CASGDDRAPPGYTYEQYF	TGTGCCAGCGGGGACGACAGGGCCCCACCTGGATACACCTACGAGCAGTACTTC
13	TRBV10-3	.	.	TRBJ1-2	CAISDQGYYGYTF	TGTGCCATCAGTGATCAGGGGTACTATGGCTACACCTTC
14	TRBV6-5	.	.	TRBJ1-1	CASSYKAGARITFF	TGTGCCAGCAGTTATAAGGCAGGGGCGAGAATAACTTTCTTT
17	TRBV19	.	.	TRBJ2-1	CASSSGAGRTPRNEQFF	TGTGCCAGTAGTTCTGGGGCAGGGAGAACCCCTCGGAATGAGCAGTTCTTC
12	TRBV10-3	.	.	TRBJ2-7	CATSGSYYEQYF	TGTGCCACCTCGGGGTCCTACTACGAGCAGTACTTC
13	TRBV19	.	.	TRBJ2-7	CASSRGQIYEQYF	TGTGCCAGTAGTAGGGGCCAGATTTACGAGCAGTACTTC
14	TRBV7-2	TRBD2	.	TRBJ2-2	CASSSRLAGGELFF	TGTGCCAGCAGCTCCAGACTAGCTGGCGGGGAGCTGTTTTTT
15	TRBV19	.	once	TRBJ2-1	CASSLLRAGYNEQFF	TGTGCCAGTTCTCTACTGCGGGCGGGCTACAATGAGCAGTTCTTC
17	TRBV10-2	TRBD2	.	TRBJ2-1	CASISKRGEREYNEQFF	TGCGCCAGCATATCAAAGCGGGGGGAGCGGGAATACAATGAGCAGTTCTTC
16	TRBV27	.	.	TRBJ2-5	CASSLSGGLYQETQYF	TGTGCCAGCAGTTTATCCGGGGGCTTGTACCAAGAGACCCAGTACTTC
14	TRBV7-9	TRBD1	.	TRBJ1-4	CASSTDRGSEKLFF	TGTGCCAGCAGCACGGACAGGGGGAGTGAAAAACTGTTTTTT
14	TRBV29-1	TRBD2	.	TRBJ2-1	CSDLAGGHYNEQFF	TGCAGCGACTTAGCGGGAGGCCACTACAATGAGCAGTTCTTC
14	TRBV28	TRBD2	.	TRBJ2-1	CATLAGDMYNEQFF	TGTGCCACCCTAGCGGGAGATATGTACAATGAGCAGTTCTTC
14	TRBV19	.	once	TRBJ2-7	CASRTTGPQHEQYF	TGTGCCAGTAGGACGACGGGACCCCAACACGAGCAGTACTTC
15	TRBV5-1	TRBD2	.	TRBJ2-5	CASSFGSGREETQYF	TGCGCCAGCAGCTTCGGTAGCGGGAGGGAAGAGACCCAGTACTTC
14	TRBV19	TRBD1	.	TRBJ1-4	CASSTRGPGEKLFF	TGTGCCAGTAGCACCAGGGGGCCCGGCGAAAAACTGTTTTTT
13	TRBV6-1	.	.	TRBJ1-5	CASSRQGSQPQHF	TGTGCCAGCAGTAGGCAGGGAAGTCAGCCCCAGCATTTT
17	TRBV28	.	.	TRBJ2-3	CASSVPRRESATDTQYF	TGTGCCAGCAGTGTCCCTCGGAGGGAGAGCGCCACAGATACGCAGTATTTT
14	TRBV27	TRBD1	.	TRBJ2-7	CASSADRGPYEQYF	TGTGCCAGCAGTGCGGACAGGGGGCCTTACGAGCAGTACTTC
14	TRBV7-8	TRBD2	.	TRBJ2-7	CASSPSSGSYEQYF	TGTGCCAGCAGCCCGTCTAGCGGTTCCTACGAGCAGTACTTC
15	TRBV2	.	.	TRBJ2-3	CASKAYVVGTDTQYF	TGTGCCAGCAAAGCCTATGTGGTGGGCACAGATACGCAGTATTTT
14	TRBV5-1	.	.	TRBJ2-3	CASSLVVLGDTQYF	TGCGCCAGCAGCTTGGTAGTTTTGGGGGATACGCAGTATTTT